This passage covers 11 T cell receptor beta chains from one sample sequenced in a study of T cells expressing NK-cell markers. From the 5' RACE reads, TCRdb lists one entry per CDR3 protein and no DNA. Its table lists roughly 390,000 distinct CDR3 sequences. The sample consisted of blood T cells: a sorted CD56 or NKG2C T cell subset, CD4+ or CD8+ T cells, or bulk PBMC T cells (not recorded which). The source is a woman aged 50 to 60 in good health.

V is TRBV18 and J is TRBJ2-1; TCRdb's D call of TRBD2 is untestable without DNA. Germline lookup yields CDR1 KGHSH and CDR2 LQKENI. This CDR3 contains 15 residues. The CDR3 sequence is CASSPPLAGAHEQFF.

The chain couples TRBV18 to TRBJ2-1; the D call from TCRdb, TRBD1, cannot be confirmed without DNA. Germline assignment: CDR1 KGHSH and CDR2 LQKENI. CDR3 length equals 13 residues. CDR3 protein: CASSLGTLDEQFF.

The gene calls are TRBV18 and TRBJ2-1. CDR3 length: 11 amino acids. Germline loops: CDR1 KGHSH, CDR2 LQKENI. This CDR3 is CASSPLREQFF. The whole variable domain, filled in from reference TRBV18 and TRBJ2-1, reads NAGVMQNPRHLVRRRGQEARLRCSPMKGHSHVYWYRQLPEEGLKFMVYLQKENIIDESGMPKERFSAEFPKEGPSILRIQQVVRGDSAAYFCASSPLREQFFGPGTRLTVL.

The V call is TRBV5-1, the J call TRBJ2-4. This CDR3 comprises 15 residues. The germline CDR1 and CDR2 sequences are SGHRS and YFSETQ. This CDR3 reads CASSQTHLAKNIQYF.

The genes are TRBV12-3 or TRBV12-4 and TRBJ2-2; without DNA, the TCRdb call of TRBD1 cannot be checked. The CDR3 is 16 residues long. The CDR3 spells CASRVLGAKTRGELFF.

The J gene is TRBJ2-7, the V gene TRBV7-3. This CDR3 contains 15 residues. CDR1 is SGHTA and CDR2 is FQGTGA in the germline V gene. The CDR3 is CASSFPIILGYEQYF.

The chain couples TRBV7-9 to TRBJ2-1; lacking DNA, the TRBD2 call made by TCRdb goes unchecked. This CDR3 spans 13 amino acids. The germline gives CDR1 SEHNR, CDR2 FQNEAQ (reference sequence). CDR3 amino acids: CASREREGNEQFF.

This chain connects TRBV6-5 to TRBJ2-7; absent DNA, TCRdb's TRBD1 call cannot be checked. The germline V gene encodes CDR1 MNHEY and CDR2 SVGAGI. This CDR3 has 16 amino acids. CDR3 sequence reads: CASSLAAQGGFYEQYF.

V and J are TRBV7-8 and TRBJ1-1; TCRdb's D call of TRBD1 is untestable without DNA. Germline CDR1 SGHVS, CDR2 FQNEAQ. The CDR3 length is 18 residues. The CDR3 region is CASSPQQGAKGVNTEAFF.

This chain links TRBV27 with TRBJ1-2; with no DNA, the TCRdb D assignment of TRBD1 cannot be verified. The germline gives CDR1 MNHEY, CDR2 SMNVEV (reference sequence). The CDR3 consists of 15 residues. This chain's CDR3 is CASSFGRGANYGYTF.

This CDR3 reads CASSGQGLVYNEQFF. The rearrangement uses TRBV7-9 and TRBJ2-1; TCRdb gives TRBD2 as the D gene, but with no DNA this cannot be confirmed. Germline CDR1 SEHNR, CDR2 FQNEAQ (reference sequence). This CDR3 spans 15 amino acids. The whole variable domain, remainder taken from reference TRBV7-9 and TRBJ2-1, is DTGVSQNPRHKITKRGQNVTFRCDPISEHNRLYWYRQTLGQGPEFLTYFQNEAQLEKSRLLSDRFSAERPKGSFSTLEIQRTEQGDSAMYLCASSGQGLVYNEQFFGPGTRLTVL.